This T cell receptor (beta chain) derives from a study of cytomegalovirus exposure and HLA in healthy donors. General study results and limits: Accounts indicate the classifier identified cytomegalovirus status with strong specificity and sensitivity. An apparent linkage of common viral pathogens to several of the most significant clusters emerged in a later analysis. Sequencing likely caused a cluster of highly shared sequence variants.

This clone was found once. No antigen is known for it. V shed 8 bases and J 5 bases; nucleotides not matched to a gene: 12. This CDR3 region has 15 residues. CDR1 MNHNS and CDR2 SASEGT come from the germline V gene. Use of 60 Vbeta and 13 Jbeta primers characterized the PCR. Assay used: immunoSEQ multiplex PCR; TCRdb lists only in-frame clones, some missing. The table records tens of thousands of clones, roughly 74% of them present only once. Sequencing was done on a sample of PBMCs. The TCR comes from a man aged 35 to 55 in good health and CMV-seronegative. This chain uses TRBV6-1 with TRBJ1-1; 9 bases line up with TRBD1. CDR3 sequence (DNA): TGTGCCAGCCGGGGGGACAGGGTGGTTAGGACTGAAGCTTTCTTT. This gives the protein CASRGDRVVRTEAFF.